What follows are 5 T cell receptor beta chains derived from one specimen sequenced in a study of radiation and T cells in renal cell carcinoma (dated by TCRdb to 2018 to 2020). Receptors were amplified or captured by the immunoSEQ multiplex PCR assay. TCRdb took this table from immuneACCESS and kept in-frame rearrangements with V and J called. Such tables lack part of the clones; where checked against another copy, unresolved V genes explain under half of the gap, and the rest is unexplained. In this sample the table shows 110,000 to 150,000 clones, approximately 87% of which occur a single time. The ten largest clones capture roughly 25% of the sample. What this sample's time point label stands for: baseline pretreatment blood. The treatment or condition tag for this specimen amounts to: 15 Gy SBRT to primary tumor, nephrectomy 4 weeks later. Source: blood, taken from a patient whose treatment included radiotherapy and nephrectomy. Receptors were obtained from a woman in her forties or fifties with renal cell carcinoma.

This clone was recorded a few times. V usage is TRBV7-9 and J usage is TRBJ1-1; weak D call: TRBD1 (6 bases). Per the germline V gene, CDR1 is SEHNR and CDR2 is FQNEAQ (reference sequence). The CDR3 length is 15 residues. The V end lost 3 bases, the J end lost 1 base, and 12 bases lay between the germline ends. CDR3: CASSFGGGANTEAFF. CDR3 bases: TGTGCCAGCAGCTTTGGTGGGGGGGCGAACACTGAAGCTTTCTTT.

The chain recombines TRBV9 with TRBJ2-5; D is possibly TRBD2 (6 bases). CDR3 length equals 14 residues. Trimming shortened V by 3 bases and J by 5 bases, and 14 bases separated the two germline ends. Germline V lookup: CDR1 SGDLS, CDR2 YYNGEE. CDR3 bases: TGTGCCAGCAGCGACCAGGGTGGGGGGGAGACCCAGTACTTC. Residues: CASSDQGGGETQYF.

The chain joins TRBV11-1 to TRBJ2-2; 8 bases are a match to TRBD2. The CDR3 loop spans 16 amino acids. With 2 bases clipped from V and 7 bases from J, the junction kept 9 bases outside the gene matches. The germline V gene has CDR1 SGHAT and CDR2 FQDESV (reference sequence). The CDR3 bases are TGTGCCAGCAGCTTAAGCCCAGCGGGAGCTGGCGGGGAGCTGTTTTTT. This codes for CASSLSPAGAGGELFF.

The CDR3 spells CASTNKGQGAHEQYF. CDR3 nucleotide sequence: TGTGCCAGCACCAATAAAGGACAGGGGGCCCACGAGCAGTACTTC. V and J are TRBV6-7 and TRBJ2-7; TRBD1 matches 11 bases. TRBV6-7 is annotated as an ORF whose role is uncertain. V gave up 7 bases and J gave up 5 bases; unmatched junction bases: 10. The CDR3 is 15 residues long.

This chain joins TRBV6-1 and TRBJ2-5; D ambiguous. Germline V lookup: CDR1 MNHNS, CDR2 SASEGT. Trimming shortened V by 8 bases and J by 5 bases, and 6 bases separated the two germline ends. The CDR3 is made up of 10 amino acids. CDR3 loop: CASSRETQYF. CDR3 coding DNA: TGTGCCAGCTCTCGCGAGACCCAGTACTTC.